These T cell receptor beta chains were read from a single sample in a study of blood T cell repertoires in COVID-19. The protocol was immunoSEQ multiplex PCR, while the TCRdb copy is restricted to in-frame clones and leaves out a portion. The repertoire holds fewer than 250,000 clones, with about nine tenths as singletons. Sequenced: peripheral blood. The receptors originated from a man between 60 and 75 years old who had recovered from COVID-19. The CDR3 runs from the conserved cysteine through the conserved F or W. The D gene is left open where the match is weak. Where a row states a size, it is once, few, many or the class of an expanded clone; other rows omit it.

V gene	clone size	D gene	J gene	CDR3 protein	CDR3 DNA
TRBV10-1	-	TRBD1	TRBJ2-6	CASPGQCSGANVLTF	TGCGCCAGTCCGGGACAGTGCTCTGGGGCCAACGTCCTGACTTTC
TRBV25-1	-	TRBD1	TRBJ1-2	CASSERQGGGGYTF	TGTGCCAGCAGTGAGAGACAGGGAGGCGGAGGCTACACCTTC
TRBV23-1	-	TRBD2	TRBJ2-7	CASSHQGLAGGGSSYEQYF	TGCGCCAGCAGTCACCAGGGACTAGCGGGAGGAGGGAGCTCCTACGAGCAGTACTTC
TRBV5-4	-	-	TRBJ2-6	CASSLSKAFRSGANVLTF	TGTGCCAGCAGCTTGAGTAAAGCGTTTCGCTCTGGGGCCAACGTCCTGACTTTC
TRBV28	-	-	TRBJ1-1	CASTTGVPGAFF	TGTGCCAGCACCACGGGGGTTCCGGGAGCTTTCTTT
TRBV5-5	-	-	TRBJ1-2	CASSLAPGYGYTF	TGTGCCAGCAGCTTGGCCCCGGGATATGGCTACACCTTC
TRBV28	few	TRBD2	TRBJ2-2	CASNRLAATGELFF	TGTGCCAGCAATAGACTAGCGGCCACCGGGGAGCTGTTTTTT
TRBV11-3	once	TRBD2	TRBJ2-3	CASGRGEGDTQYF	TGTGCCAGCGGTAGAGGGGAGGGAGATACGCAGTATTTT
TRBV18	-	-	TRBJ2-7	CASSGGTASYEQYF	TGTGCCAGCTCAGGCGGGACAGCATCCTACGAGCAGTACTTC
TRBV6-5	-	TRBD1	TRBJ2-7	CASRGGQAYEQYF	TGTGCCAGCAGGGGGGGACAGGCCTACGAGCAGTACTTC
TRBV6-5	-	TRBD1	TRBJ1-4	CASSSSGTGEEKLFF	TGTGCCAGCAGTTCCTCGGGGACAGGGGAAGAAAAACTGTTTTTT
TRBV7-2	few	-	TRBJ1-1	CASSLAGRVNTEAFF	TGTGCCAGCAGCTTAGCCGGGAGGGTGAACACTGAAGCTTTCTTT
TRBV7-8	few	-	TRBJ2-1	CASSPEFEQFF	TGTGCCAGCAGCCCAGAATTTGAGCAGTTCTTC
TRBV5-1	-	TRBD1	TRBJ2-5	CASSPGTGEGTQYF	TGCGCCAGCAGCCCCGGGACAGGAGAGGGGACCCAGTACTTC
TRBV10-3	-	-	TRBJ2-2	CAISELYKNTGELFF	TGTGCCATCAGTGAGCTTTACAAGAACACCGGGGAGCTGTTTTTT
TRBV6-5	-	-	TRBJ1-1	CASSQSGRTNTEAFF	TGTGCCAGCAGTCAGTCTGGCAGAACGAACACTGAAGCTTTCTTT
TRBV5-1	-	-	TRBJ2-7	CASSLVGQRPYEQYF	TGCGCCAGCAGCTTGGTCGGACAGAGACCCTACGAGCAGTACTTC
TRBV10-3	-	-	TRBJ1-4	CAIRGGEVGGKLFF	TGTGCCATCAGGGGCGGAGAGGTTGGAGGAAAACTGTTTTTT
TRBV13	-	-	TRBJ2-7	CASSLGLVPGQTPSYEQYF	TGTGCCAGCAGCTTAGGCCTTGTTCCGGGACAAACACCTTCCTACGAGCAGTACTTC
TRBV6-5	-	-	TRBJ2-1	CASSLDGNSYNEQFF	TGTGCCAGCAGCCTCGACGGGAACTCCTACAATGAGCAGTTCTTC
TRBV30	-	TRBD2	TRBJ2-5	CALTSGRETQYF	TGTGCCTTGACTAGCGGGAGAGAGACCCAGTACTTC
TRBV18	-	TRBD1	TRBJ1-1	CASSPPGQRENTEAFF	TGTGCCAGCTCACCACCGGGACAGCGCGAGAACACTGAAGCTTTCTTT
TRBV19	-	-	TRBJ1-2	CASSIRQVSSGYGYTF	TGTGCCAGTAGTATTAGACAGGTATCGAGCGGCTATGGCTACACCTTC
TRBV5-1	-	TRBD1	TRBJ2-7	CASRPTGDIRDEQYF	TGCGCCAGCAGACCTACAGGGGACATCAGGGACGAGCAGTACTTC
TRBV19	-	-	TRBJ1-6	CASSRSDFNSPLHF	TGTGCCAGTAGTAGGTCGGACTTTAATTCACCCCTCCACTTT
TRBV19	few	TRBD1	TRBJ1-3	CASSIRIPGGADTIYF	TGTGCCAGTAGTATACGAATTCCAGGGGGCGCGGACACCATATATTTT
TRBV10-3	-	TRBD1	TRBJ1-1	CAIRGDRSAEAFF	TGTGCCATCAGGGGGGACAGGTCCGCTGAAGCTTTCTTT
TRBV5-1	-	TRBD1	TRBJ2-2	CASSLERTGGAQGTGELFF	TGCGCCAGCAGCTTGGAAAGGACAGGGGGCGCACAGGGCACCGGGGAGCTGTTTTTT
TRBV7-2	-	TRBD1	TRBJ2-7	CASRPTGGSYEQYF	TGTGCCAGCAGGCCGACAGGGGGGTCCTACGAGCAGTACTTC
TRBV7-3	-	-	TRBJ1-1	CASSPGHTNTEAFF	TGTGCCAGCAGTCCGGGACACACCAACACTGAAGCTTTCTTT
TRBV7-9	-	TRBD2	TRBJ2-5	CASSSRGGRRGEETQYF	TGTGCCAGCAGCTCTCGGGGAGGGAGGCGTGGAGAAGAGACCCAGTACTTC
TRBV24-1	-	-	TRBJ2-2	CATSDSSGFAGELFF	TGTGCCACCAGTGATTCCAGCGGGTTCGCCGGGGAGCTGTTTTTT
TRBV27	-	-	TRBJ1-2	CASSLSGPSGYTF	TGTGCCAGCAGTTTATCGGGGCCCTCGGGCTACACCTTC
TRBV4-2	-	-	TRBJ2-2	CASRSLTGELFF	TGTGCCAGCCGGAGCCTTACCGGGGAGCTGTTTTTT
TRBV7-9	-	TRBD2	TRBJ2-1	CASTYGSGAGGPGEQFF	TGTGCCAGCACCTATGGGTCGGGAGCGGGAGGGCCTGGGGAGCAGTTCTTC
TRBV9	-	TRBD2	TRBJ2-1	CASSVGLAGGSREQFF	TGTGCCAGCAGCGTAGGGCTAGCGGGAGGATCTCGTGAGCAGTTCTTC
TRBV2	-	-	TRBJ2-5	CASRIQEIQETQYF	TGTGCCAGCAGGATACAGGAGATTCAAGAGACCCAGTACTTC
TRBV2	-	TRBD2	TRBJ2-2	CASTPLAGSTGELFF	TGTGCCAGCACCCCTCTAGCGGGGAGCACCGGGGAGCTGTTTTTT
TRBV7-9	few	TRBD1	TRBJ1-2	CASSKRFGTGGEGYTF	TGTGCCAGCAGTAAAAGATTCGGGACAGGGGGTGAAGGCTACACCTTC
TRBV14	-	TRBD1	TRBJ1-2	CASSPTRGTDYGYTF	TGTGCCAGCAGCCCCACAAGGGGGACAGACTATGGCTACACCTTC
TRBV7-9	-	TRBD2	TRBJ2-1	CASSLDLSWGSGRPNEQFF	TGTGCCAGCAGCTTAGACCTCTCCTGGGGGAGCGGGAGACCCAATGAGCAGTTCTTC
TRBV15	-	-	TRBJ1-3	CATSRGGGLRSGNTIYF	TGTGCCACCAGCAGAGGTGGGGGACTTCGCTCTGGAAACACCATATATTTT
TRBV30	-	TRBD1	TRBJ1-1	CAWSTGDTEAFF	TGTGCCTGGAGTACAGGGGACACTGAAGCTTTCTTT
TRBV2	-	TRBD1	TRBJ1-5	CASSPTGMRQPQHF	TGTGCCAGCAGTCCGACAGGGATGCGGCAGCCCCAGCATTTT
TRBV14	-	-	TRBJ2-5	CASSRAGSRQETQYF	TGTGCCAGCAGCCGGGCGGGATCACGACAAGAGACCCAGTACTTC
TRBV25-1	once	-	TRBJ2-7	CASSATQGAGYEQYF	TGTGCCAGCAGTGCTACCCAGGGTGCCGGCTACGAGCAGTACTTC
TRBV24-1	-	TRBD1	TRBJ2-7	CATSDHGTGGVYEQYF	TGTGCCACCAGTGACCATGGGACAGGGGGCGTATACGAGCAGTACTTC
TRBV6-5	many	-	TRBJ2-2	CASRLGVRPGELFF	TGTGCCAGCAGATTAGGAGTTCGCCCCGGGGAGCTGTTTTTT
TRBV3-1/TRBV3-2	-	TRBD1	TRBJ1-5	CASSQGTGAQPQHF	TGTGCCAGCAGCCAAGGGACAGGGGCTCAGCCCCAGCATTTT